This T cell receptor beta chain comes out of a study of shared T cell receptors in the human thymus. Libraries were prepared by immunoSEQ multiplex PCR; TCRdb keeps only in-frame clonotypes and omits some of them. The sample shows 63,000 or so clones, roughly 95% of them seen only once. Germline lookup yields CDR1 LNHDA and CDR2 SQIVND (reference sequence). V was shortened by 5 bases and J by 0 bases, with 7 bases between the two germline ends. The CDR3 extends over 14 amino acids. This TCR was recovered from a human donor. The sequencing input was thymocytes. The rearrangement joins TRBV19 to TRBJ1-4; D might be TRBD1 (5 bases). The CDR3: CASSWGTTNEKLFF. The CDR3 bases are TGTGCCAGTAGTTGGGGGACAACTAATGAAAAACTGTTTTTT.